Given below is one T cell receptor beta chain in context. What it recognizes is unknown. Profiling relied on immunoSEQ multiplex PCR, and the TCRdb table lists in-frame clones only, not all of them. The sample holds around 70,000 clones, over 75% seen once. Germline assignment: CDR1 GTSNPN and CDR2 SVGIG (reference sequence). Trimming took 2 bases from V and 6 from J; bases not matched to a gene: 3. The CDR3 is 12 amino acids. This entry comes from a study of OX40 agonist ivuxolimab in advanced cancers. General study results and limits: The specificity for antigen of the expanded peripheral T cells was not determined. Also showing low normalized T-cell clonal expansion were some of the nonresponders.

This sequence joins TRBV30 and TRBJ1-2, with TRBD1 matching 7 bases. The source material was CD4+ or CD8+ T cells sorted from blood, sampled in a trial of the OX40 agonist ivuxolimab. The clonotype comes from an adult with an advanced solid tumor such as melanoma, head and neck, liver or kidney cancer. Here the CDR3 reads CAWSLTGNGYTF. Written as DNA, the CDR3 is TGTGCCTGGAGTCTGACAGGGAATGGCTACACCTTC.